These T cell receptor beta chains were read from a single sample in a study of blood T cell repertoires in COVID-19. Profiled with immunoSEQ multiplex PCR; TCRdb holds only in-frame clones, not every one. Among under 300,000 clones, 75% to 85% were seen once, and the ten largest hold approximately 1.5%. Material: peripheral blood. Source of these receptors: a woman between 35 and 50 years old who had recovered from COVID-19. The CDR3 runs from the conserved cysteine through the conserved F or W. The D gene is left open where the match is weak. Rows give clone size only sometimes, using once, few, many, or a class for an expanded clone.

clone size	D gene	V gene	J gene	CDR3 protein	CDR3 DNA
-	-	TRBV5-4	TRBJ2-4	CASSLSHQNIQYF	TGTGCCAGCAGCTTGAGCCACCAAAACATTCAGTACTTC
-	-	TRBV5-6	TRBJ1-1	CASSVMNTEAFF	TGTGCCAGCAGCGTTATGAACACTGAAGCTTTCTTT
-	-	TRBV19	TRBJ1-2	CASSIQGAYGYTF	TGTGCCAGTAGTATACAGGGTGCCTATGGCTACACCTTC
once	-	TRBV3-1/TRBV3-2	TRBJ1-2	CASSPLSGLGGYGYTF	TGTGCCAGCAGCCCCCTAAGCGGGCTAGGCGGCTATGGCTACACCTTC
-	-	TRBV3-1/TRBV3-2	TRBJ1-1	CASRQENTEAFF	TGTGCCAGCAGACAGGAGAACACTGAAGCTTTCTTT
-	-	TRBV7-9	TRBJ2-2	CASSLTQGVTGELFF	TGTGCCAGCAGCTTAACCCAGGGCGTAACCGGGGAGCTGTTTTTT
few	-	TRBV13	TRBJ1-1	CASSTGGWGTEAFF	TGTGCCAGCAGCACAGGCGGCTGGGGAACTGAAGCTTTCTTT
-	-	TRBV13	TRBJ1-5	CASSAGNQPQHF	TGTGCCAGCTCGGCGGGCAATCAGCCCCAGCATTTT
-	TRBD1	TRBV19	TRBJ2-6	CASSIRQGYGSGANVLTF	TGTGCCAGTAGTATAAGACAGGGCTATGGCTCTGGGGCCAACGTCCTGACTTTC
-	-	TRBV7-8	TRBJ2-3	CASSTQGPDTQYF	TGTGCCAGCAGCACACAGGGTCCTGATACGCAGTATTTT
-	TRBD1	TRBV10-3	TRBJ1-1	CATSDRAGTEAFF	TGTGCCACCAGCGACAGGGCAGGCACTGAAGCTTTCTTT
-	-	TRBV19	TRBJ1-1	CASSPSGYRENTEAFF	TGTGCCAGTAGTCCTAGTGGCTACAGGGAGAACACTGAAGCTTTCTTT
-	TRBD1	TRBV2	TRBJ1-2	CASSPDRVSYGYTF	TGTGCCAGCAGCCCGGACAGGGTGAGCTATGGCTACACCTTC
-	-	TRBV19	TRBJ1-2	CASSFQAGDGYTF	TGTGCCAGTAGCTTCCAGGCGGGGGATGGCTACACCTTC
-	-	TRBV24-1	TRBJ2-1	CATSGSSYNEQFF	TGTGCCACCTCTGGGAGCTCCTACAATGAGCAGTTCTTC
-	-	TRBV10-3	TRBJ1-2	CAISESLKGEGYGYTF	TGTGCCATCAGTGAGTCTTTAAAGGGGGAAGGCTATGGCTACACCTTC
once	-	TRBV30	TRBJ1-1	CAWSGGVGTEAFF	TGTGCCTGGTCTGGGGGCGTTGGGACTGAAGCTTTCTTT